The clone carrying this T cell receptor beta chain was seen only once. The record originates from a study of blood T cell repertoires in COVID-19. Original data processing: Amplifying reference gene primers gave estimates of nucleated cell counts. Clones were read by immunoSEQ multiplex PCR, and TCRdb kept only the in-frame ones, dropping some. That table is the source of V, J and clone size, and D and trimming were worked out from the DNA. The table lists roughly 160,000 clones, roughly 81% of them singletons. With V trimmed by 6 bases and J by 0 bases, 2 bases remained unmatched. This CDR3 is built from 14 residues. Germline V CDR1 and CDR2: WNHNN, SYGVQD (reference sequence).

Sequencing input: peripheral blood. This receptor was identified in a woman at least 80 years old with COVID-19, enrolled during active disease. V is TRBV10-1 and J is TRBJ2-1, with 7 bases matching TRBD2. The DNA for the CDR3 is TGCGCCAGCAGGTGGACTAGCTCCTACAATGAGCAGTTCTTC. Encoded protein: CASRWTSSYNEQFF.